Presented here are 19 T cell receptor beta chains from one specimen sequenced in a study of blood T cell repertoires in COVID-19. Using immunoSEQ multiplex PCR, the repertoire was profiled, and TCRdb retains in-frame clones only, with some absent. The data show about 250,000 clones, around 81% seen once. The source material was peripheral blood. These TCRs come from a person aged 70 to 85 with COVID-19, enrolled during active disease.

The CDR3 nucleotides are TGTGCCAGCAGGAGAGCGCCGAGCTTATCGAATGAGCAGTTCTTC. This codes for CASRRAPSLSNEQFF. J is TRBJ2-1 and V is TRBV2; no reliable D call. V shed 6 bases and J shed 7 bases, with 19 bases lying between them. In germline, CDR1 is SNHLY, CDR2 FYNNEI. The CDR3 has 15 residues.

A note on this clone: Other nucleotide sequences in the sample specify the same CDR3. The chain couples TRBV30 to TRBJ1-5; no reliable D call. Deletions cut 1 base from V and 7 bases from J, with 11 bases between. Germline values: CDR1 GTSNPN, CDR2 SVGIG (reference sequence). There are 13 residues in the CDR3. In DNA, the CDR3 is TGTGCCTGGAGTGGTGGCAGCGAGCAGCCCCAGCATTTT. It is translated as CAWSGGSEQPQHF.

This chain uses TRBV27 with TRBJ2-7; TRBD1 matches 9 bases. Looked up from germline, CDR1 is MNHEY and CDR2 is SMNVEV (reference sequence). The CDR3 extends over 16 amino acids. V lost 5 bases to trimming and J lost 2 bases; unmatched junction nucleotides: 10. CDR3 residues: CASSIRPRDRAYEQYF. The CDR3 nucleotides are TGTGCCAGCAGTATAAGACCCCGGGACAGGGCCTACGAGCAGTACTTC.

The V gene is TRBV30, the J gene TRBJ1-6, with 7 bases matching TRBD1. The CDR3 is 16 residues long. The germline V gene has CDR1 GTSNPN and CDR2 SVGIG (reference sequence). Trimming at V came to 3 bases and at J to 7 bases, leaving 12 bases not matched to a gene. CDR3 amino acids: CAWSRVQDRRNSPLHF. The DNA of the CDR3 is TGTGCCTGGAGCCGGGTCCAGGACAGGCGCAATTCACCCCTCCACTTT.

The chain carries TRBV4-1 and TRBJ2-7; D unclear. The CDR3 contains 12 residues. V gave up 5 bases and J gave up 0 bases, with 5 bases separating them. Looked up from germline, CDR1 is MGHRA and CDR2 is YSYEKL. The CDR3 DNA sequence: TGCGCCAGCAGCTCTAACTCCTACGAGCAGTACTTC. Translated, it gives CASSSNSYEQYF.

The V gene is TRBV7-9, the J gene TRBJ2-5; possibly TRBD2 for D (5 bases). Per the germline V gene, CDR1 is SEHNR and CDR2 is FQNEAQ (reference sequence). CDR3 length: 15 amino acids. V was cut by 2 bases and J by 0 bases, with 10 bases left in between. The CDR3 nucleotides are TGTGCCAGCAGCTTAAAAGCGGCGTACCAAGAGACCCAGTACTTC. Translating it yields CASSLKAAYQETQYF.

The chain is built from TRBV11-2 and TRBJ2-7, with TRBD2 identical over 8 bases. With 5 bases clipped from V and 4 bases from J, the junction kept 13 bases outside the gene matches. Germline lookup yields CDR1 SGHAT and CDR2 FQNNGV. This CDR3 is built from 16 residues. Written as DNA, the CDR3 is TGTGCCAGCAGCCCGCCTGGCGGGAGGCCTCATTACGAGCAGTACTTC. Translating it yields CASSPPGGRPHYEQYF.

The chain has TRBV5-4 and TRBJ2-7; D remains ambiguous. Trimming left V 5 bases short and J 8 bases short, with 17 bases between. The CDR3 has 13 amino acids. In germline, CDR1 is SGHNT, CDR2 YYREEE (reference sequence). The CDR3 nucleotides are TGTGCCAGCAGTAATATTGAGGTACCGAAGCAGTACTTC. The encoded protein is CASSNIEVPKQYF.

The chain carries TRBV19 and TRBJ2-3; 10 bases agree with TRBD2. With 5 bases clipped from V and 3 bases from J, the junction kept 11 bases outside the gene matches. From germline, CDR1 is LNHDA and CDR2 SQIVND (reference sequence). The CDR3 runs to 17 residues. The CDR3 region has the DNA TGTGCCAGTAGTCGGGGTAGCGGGGGGAGAGGAACAGATACGCAGTATTTT. Translation: CASSRGSGGRGTDTQYF.

The chain couples TRBV19 to TRBJ2-2; 8 nucleotides agree with TRBD2. The CDR3 totals 18 residues. Per germline, CDR1 LNHDA and CDR2 SQIVND (reference sequence). Trimming at V came to 3 bases and at J to 2 bases, leaving 11 bases not matched to a gene. The CDR3 spells CASSMGPRLARNTGELFF. In nucleotides, the CDR3 is TGTGCCAGTAGTATGGGGCCCCGACTAGCGAGAAACACCGGGGAGCTGTTTTTT.

CDR3 in amino acids: CASRDYRDRVSTNEKLFF. Here the CDR3 DNA reads TGCGCCAGCAGGGATTACCGGGACAGGGTTTCAACTAATGAAAAACTGTTTTTT. The chain links TRBV10-1 to TRBJ1-4; 9 bases fit TRBD1. CDR1 is WNHNN and CDR2 is SYGVQD in the germline V gene (reference sequence). Trimming took 6 bases from V and 0 from J; bases not matched to a gene: 11. The CDR3 is made up of 18 amino acids.

V gene TRBV6-2 or TRBV6-3 combines with J gene TRBJ2-1, with a tentative D call TRBD2 (5 bases). The germline gives CDR1 MNHEY, CDR2 SVGEGT. Trimming took 2 bases from V and 9 from J, leaving 11 bases between them. The CDR3 runs to 13 residues. This CDR3 is CASSYSQEVEQFF. The CDR3 nucleotides read TGTGCCAGCAGTTACAGTCAGGAGGTTGAGCAGTTCTTC.

This clone was seen repeatedly, ten times or more. The rearrangement joins TRBV11-2 to TRBJ1-2, with D perhaps matching TRBD1 (5 bases). The germline gives CDR1 SGHAT, CDR2 FQNNGV. The V and J ends lost 1 base and 4 bases respectively, with 19 bases between them. This CDR3 spans 17 amino acids. The CDR3 reads CASSLGPLLTESYGYTF. CDR3 DNA: TGTGCCAGCAGCTTAGGGCCCCTTTTGACAGAGAGCTATGGCTACACCTTC.

V and J are TRBV27 and TRBJ1-1; 10 bases agree with TRBD1. The CDR3 covers 15 residues. Trimming at V came to 5 bases and at J to 0 bases, leaving 3 bases not matched to a gene. The germline V gene has CDR1 MNHEY and CDR2 SMNVEV (reference sequence). CDR3 in amino acids: CASSRQGALNTEAFF. Written as DNA, the CDR3 is TGTGCCAGCAGTCGACAGGGGGCCCTGAACACTGAAGCTTTCTTT.

The rearrangement links TRBV4-2 to TRBJ2-1, with TRBD2 matching over 8 bases. The trim removed 1 base at V and 5 bases at J, leaving 7 bases unmatched. Germline CDR1 is LGHNA and CDR2 is YNFKEQ. This CDR3 is built from 16 residues. The CDR3 loop is CASSQGRSGGDNEQFF. Here the CDR3 DNA reads TGTGCCAGCAGCCAAGGAAGGTCCGGGGGGGACAATGAGCAGTTCTTC.

This clone appeared a single time. The chain has TRBV19 and TRBJ2-1, with 7 bases lining up with TRBD2. This CDR3 contains 12 residues. Trimming removed 6 bases from V and 9 bases from J; junction bases left unmatched: 5. Looked up from germline, CDR1 is LNHDA and CDR2 is SQIVND (reference sequence). In DNA form, the CDR3 reads TGTGCCAGTAGCGGGGGGAAAAGTGAGCAGTTCTTC. It codes for CASSGGKSEQFF.

The V call is TRBV13, the J call TRBJ1-2, with D tentatively TRBD1 (5 bases). CDR3 length: 13 residues. The V gene lost 5 bases and the J gene lost 4 bases, with 11 bases spanning the gap. Germline values: CDR1 PRHDT, CDR2 FYEKMQ (reference sequence). The CDR3 nucleotides read TGTGCCAGCAGCCCAGGGTTCGGCTATGGCTACACCTTC. Amino acids: CASSPGFGYGYTF.

The V call is TRBV19, the J call TRBJ2-1; perhaps TRBD1 as D (6 bases). The CDR3 is 12 amino acids. Germline CDR1 and CDR2: LNHDA and SQIVND (reference sequence). Trimming removed 6 bases at V and 8 bases at J, with 11 bases between. Here the CDR3 reads CASRNRVDEQFF. The CDR3 DNA sequence: TGTGCCAGTAGGAACAGGGTGGATGAGCAGTTCTTC.

The chain links TRBV6-5 to TRBJ1-2, with 8 bases lining up with TRBD1. Germline loops: CDR1 MNHEY, CDR2 SVGAGI. The ends lost 7 bases at V and 7 bases at J; junction bases unmatched: 14. The CDR3 length is 15 residues. CDR3 bases: TGTGCCAGCATCCCCAACCAGGGGGCAGCGGGTGGCTACACCTTC. Amino acid sequence: CASIPNQGAAGGYTF.